The 7 T cell receptor beta chains presented below share a single source sample, sequenced in a study of blood T cell repertoires in COVID-19. Sequencing was performed with immunoSEQ multiplex PCR; in TCRdb, only in-frame clones are kept and a portion is missing. The table includes around 65,000 clones, approximately 91% detected once. The sample taken for sequencing was peripheral blood. These receptors came from a human donor in a cohort sampled during active COVID-19.

This rearrangement joins TRBV7-2 to TRBJ2-6, with D possibly TRBD2 on 5 matching bases. V dropped 5 bases and J dropped 12 bases, with 11 bases sitting between them. CDR1 is SGHTA and CDR2 is FQGNSA in the germline V gene. The CDR3 has 12 residues. The CDR3 spells CASSPSRVVLTF. For the CDR3, the DNA is TGTGCCAGCAGCCCTTCGCGGGTCGTCCTGACTTTC.

The genes are TRBV7-9 and TRBJ2-1; D possibly corresponds to TRBD2 (6 bases). Per the germline V gene, CDR1 is SEHNR and CDR2 is FQNEAQ (reference sequence). The V and J ends lost 1 base and 3 bases respectively, with 7 bases between them. CDR3 length: 14 amino acids. The DNA for the CDR3 is TGTGCCAGCAGCTTAGATAGCGGCTACAATGAGCAGTTCTTC. This gives the protein CASSLDSGYNEQFF.

This chain joins TRBV2 and TRBJ2-7; the D gene is possibly TRBD1 (5 bases). CDR3 length: 14 amino acids. CDR1 and CDR2 (germline): SNHLY, FYNNEI. Deletions cut 4 bases from V and 2 bases from J, with 12 bases between. The CDR3 loop is CASSVQGMTYEQYF. The CDR3 DNA is TGTGCCAGCAGTGTTCAGGGAATGACCTACGAGCAGTACTTC.

The V gene is TRBV19, the J gene TRBJ2-7, with 7 bases identical to TRBD1. Trimming removed 6 bases from V and 0 bases from J; junction bases left unmatched: 14. The germline V gene encodes CDR1 LNHDA and CDR2 SQIVND (reference sequence). The CDR3 has 17 amino acids. The CDR3 loop is CASRYHPGQRSSYEQYF. The CDR3 coding sequence is TGTGCCAGTAGATACCATCCGGGACAGAGAAGCTCCTACGAGCAGTACTTC.

The chain joins TRBV28 to TRBJ2-5; perhaps TRBD1 as D (5 bases). The CDR3 has 13 amino acids. Trimming removed 7 bases at V and 2 bases at J, with 11 bases between. In germline, CDR1 is MDHEN, CDR2 SYDVKM. The CDR3 region has the DNA TGTGCCAGCACTAAGGCAGGGCAAGAGACCCAGTACTTC. Protein: CASTKAGQETQYF.

V is TRBV11-3 and J is TRBJ2-6, with D tentatively TRBD1 (6 bases). Deletions cut 5 bases from V and 2 bases from J, with 13 bases between. Germline CDR1 and CDR2: SGHNT and YENEEA. CDR3 length equals 16 residues. The CDR3: CASSGRGMPGANVLTF. For the CDR3, the DNA is TGTGCCAGCAGCGGAAGGGGGATGCCTGGGGCCAACGTCCTGACTTTC.

The chain has TRBV28 and TRBJ2-2; no clear D gene. The V gene lost 2 bases and the J gene lost 5 bases, with 6 bases spanning the gap. CDR1 is MDHEN and CDR2 is SYDVKM in the germline V gene. The CDR3 length is 13 residues. The CDR3 loop reads CASSLSATGELFF. The CDR3 DNA reads as TGTGCCAGCAGTTTAAGCGCTACCGGGGAGCTGTTTTTT.